This T cell receptor (beta chain) was captured by sequencing in a study of T cell responses to AZD1222 COVID-19 vaccine. Study observations and caveats: When two AZD1222 doses had been given, Spike-specific TCR breadth and depth rose. Donors in the cohort were predominantly white British and more often female, and clonal diversity was possibly underestimated. The number of AZD1222 recipients seropositive at baseline was only six.

The data were produced by immunoSEQ multiplex PCR, yet TCRdb's version contains in-frame clones alone and is incomplete. The table has more than 150,000 clones, almost 90% seen once; the top ten hold approximately 0.5%. Worth noting for this clone: What it binds is unknown.

Germline V lookup: CDR1 LNHNV, CDR2 YYDKDF (reference sequence). The CDR3 has 13 residues. V was pared by 2 bases and J by 1 base, with 5 bases between. The source is an adult in good health. The sample in question was peripheral blood, obtained on day 0 of AZD1222 vaccination. The chain uses TRBV15 and TRBJ1-1; D unclear. CDR3 protein: CATSRTENTEAFF. The CDR3 coding sequence is TGTGCCACCAGCAGAACAGAGAACACTGAAGCTTTCTTT.